This T cell receptor (beta chain) was captured by sequencing in a study of blood T cell repertoires in COVID-19. Looking at the study overall: Samples came from the United States, Italy and Spain, spanning acute and convalescent COVID-19. Sources were T cells, B-cell-depleted T cells, or PBMCs; the material itself was cDNA or gDNA.

Seattle's enrolled individuals joined amid active infection and were then monitored longitudinally. In the original processing: Using reference gene primer amplification, nucleated cell counts were estimated. Measured with immunoSEQ multiplex PCR; TCRdb has only the in-frame clones, and not every one. V and J calls and clone size are given by that table; D and trimming were obtained from the DNA. The data hold 230,000 or so clones, with roughly 79% observed a single time. Sequenced sample: peripheral blood. This sequence was found in a woman of 80 years or more with COVID-19, enrolled during active disease.

The CDR3 protein is CASSTDIPNTEAFF. CDR3 DNA: TGTGCCAGCAGCACAGACATACCGAACACTGAAGCTTTCTTT. The V and J genes are TRBV9 and TRBJ1-1; D gene ambiguous. The germline gives CDR1 SGDLS, CDR2 YYNGEE. Trimming pared 4 bases from V and 1 base from J, leaving 11 bases between. This CDR3 spans 14 amino acids. Variable domain in full (rest from reference TRBV9 and TRBJ1-1): DSGVTQTPKHLITATGQRVTLRCSPRSGDLSVYWYQQSLDQGLQFLIQYYNGEERAKGNILERFSAQQFPDLHSELNLSSLELGDSALYFCASSTDIPNTEAFFGQGTRLTVV.